The 12 T cell receptor beta chains in this list originate from one sample, sequenced in a study of cytomegalovirus exposure and HLA in healthy donors. Primers for the PCR totalled 60 Vbeta and 13 Jbeta. Sequenced by immunoSEQ multiplex PCR; TCRdb stores in-frame clones only, minus some. Of 120,000 to 150,000 clones listed, about 66% are singletons. Sequencing input: PBMCs. Source of these receptors: a male donor in good health and CMV-seronegative.

The count of this clone is one. CDR3 loop: CASSLRQANEAFF. CDR3 nucleotide sequence: TGCGCCAGCAGCTTACGACAGGCGAATGAAGCTTTCTTT. This sequence joins TRBV5-1 and TRBJ1-1; possibly TRBD1 for D (6 bases). V was cut by 2 bases and J by 7 bases, with 12 bases left in between. The germline V gene encodes CDR1 SGHRS and CDR2 YFSETQ. This CDR3 has 13 residues.

The gene calls are TRBV5-1 and TRBJ1-5; D gene uncertain. From germline, CDR1 is SGHRS and CDR2 YFSETQ. The CDR3 sequence is 13 residues long. Trimming stripped 2 bases from V and 4 bases from J, with 7 bases between. CDR3 region: CASSLYFNQPQHF. The CDR3 DNA follows: TGCGCCAGCAGCTTATATTTTAATCAGCCCCAGCATTTT.

This chain uses TRBV5-4 with TRBJ2-1; a weak D match, TRBD2 (6 bases). CDR1 and CDR2 from the germline V gene are SGHNT and YYREEE (reference sequence). Trimming stripped 4 bases from V and 7 bases from J, with 18 bases between. The CDR3 totals 15 residues. The CDR3 spells CASSISTRPGNEQFF. The CDR3 nucleotides are TGTGCCAGCAGCATCTCGACTAGGCCCGGTAATGAGCAGTTCTTC.

V usage is TRBV19 and J usage is TRBJ1-1; TRBD1 aligns across 9 bases. The germline V gene has CDR1 LNHDA and CDR2 SQIVND (reference sequence). CDR3 length equals 14 residues. Trimming at V came to 2 bases and at J to 6 bases, leaving 4 bases not matched to a gene. This CDR3 reads CASSINRGRAEAFF. CDR3 DNA sequence: TGTGCCAGTAGTATAAACAGGGGGCGCGCTGAAGCTTTCTTT.

The chain has TRBV14 and TRBJ2-3, with TRBD2 identical over 10 bases. The germline gives CDR1 SGHDN, CDR2 FVKESK. The CDR3 has 15 amino acids. Losses at the gene ends were 6 bases for V and 4 bases for J; bases not matched to a gene: 7. The CDR3 reads CASSRSGGGADTQYF. DNA for the CDR3: TGTGCCAGCAGTAGAAGCGGGGGGGGTGCAGATACGCAGTATTTT.

The rearrangement joins TRBV6-4 to TRBJ2-3; 7 bases line up with TRBD2. Per the germline V gene, CDR1 is MRHNA and CDR2 is SNTAGT. The V gene end was trimmed by 6 bases and the J gene end by 2 bases; junction bases not matched to a gene: 14. This CDR3 comprises 17 residues. The CDR3 DNA reads as TGTGCCAGCAGCCCGTCAGGGACTACCGTTCCCACAGATACGCAGTATTTT. This sequence encodes CASSPSGTTVPTDTQYF.

As for this clone: The sample carries other DNA sequences with the same CDR3. V is TRBV2 and J is TRBJ1-1, with 7 nucleotides matching TRBD1. Germline values: CDR1 SNHLY, CDR2 FYNNEI. V lost 6 bases and J lost 0; bases outside the gene matches: 4. The CDR3 runs 14 residues. CDR3 amino acids: CASSVDRVNTEAFF. CDR3 DNA: TGTGCCAGCAGCGTAGACAGGGTGAACACTGAAGCTTTCTTT. The variable domain in full, with the rest retrieved from reference TRBV2 and TRBJ1-1, is EPEVTQTPSHQVTQMGQEVILRCVPISNHLYFYWYRQILGQKVEFLVSFYNNEISEKSEIFDDQFSVERPDGSNFTLKIRSTKLEDSAMYFCASSVDRVNTEAFFGQGTRLTVV.

A note on this clone: The same CDR3 is also encoded by other DNA sequences in this sample. This chain connects TRBV6-6 to TRBJ1-2; the D is unclear. Germline-derived CDR1 and CDR2 are MNHNY and SVGAGI (reference sequence). V gave up 6 bases and J gave up 2 bases, with 10 bases separating them. The CDR3 has 13 residues. This CDR3 is CASSTRSNYGYTF. The CDR3 region has the DNA TGTGCCAGCAGCACCAGATCCAACTATGGCTACACCTTC.

To note about this clone: A junction end diverges from the germline sequence, so it may reflect a read error. The chain joins TRBV7-7 to TRBJ2-3; D is undetermined. Germline V gene data show CDR1 as SSHAT and CDR2 as FNYEAQ (reference sequence). CDR3 length: 13 residues. The chain's CDR3 is CASSSQSTDTQYF. In DNA, the CDR3 is TGTGCTAGCAGCTCACAGAGCACAGATACGCAGTATTTT.

The J gene is TRBJ2-2, the V gene TRBV7-9, with TRBD1 matching 9 bases. The junction had 5 bases not matched to a gene; V was cut back by 4 bases and J by 5 bases. Germline V gene sequence: CDR1 SEHNR, CDR2 FQNEAQ (reference sequence). The CDR3 loop spans 15 amino acids. This CDR3 is CASSSTGGGTGELFF. In DNA form, the CDR3 reads TGTGCCAGCAGCTCGACAGGGGGTGGGACCGGGGAGCTGTTTTTT. Full variable domain (rest looked up from reference TRBV7-9 and TRBJ2-2): DTGVSQNPRHKITKRGQNVTFRCDPISEHNRLYWYRQTLGQGPEFLTYFQNEAQLEKSRLLSDRFSAERPKGSFSTLEIQRTEQGDSAMYLCASSSTGGGTGELFFGEGSRLTVL.

V and J are TRBV5-1 and TRBJ1-1, with TRBD1 as a possible D gene (5 bases). Germline CDR1 SGHRS, CDR2 YFSETQ. This CDR3 spans 14 amino acids. V lost 0 bases, J lost 6 bases, and 12 bases lay in between. The CDR3 bases are TGCGCCAGCAGCTTGGGGGGGGATTGGGCTGAAGCTTTCTTT. Translated: CASSLGGDWAEAFF.

This clone was observed a few times. The CDR3 bases are TGTGCCAGCAGCTTACAGGGTTTCTATGAAAAACTGTTTTTT. It yields the protein CASSLQGFYEKLFF. The chain recombines TRBV5-6 with TRBJ1-4; TRBD1 might be the D (6 bases). The length of the CDR3 is 14 residues. Germline-derived CDR1 and CDR2 are SGHDT and YYEEEE. V lost 2 bases and J 6 bases, leaving 11 bases between the germline ends.